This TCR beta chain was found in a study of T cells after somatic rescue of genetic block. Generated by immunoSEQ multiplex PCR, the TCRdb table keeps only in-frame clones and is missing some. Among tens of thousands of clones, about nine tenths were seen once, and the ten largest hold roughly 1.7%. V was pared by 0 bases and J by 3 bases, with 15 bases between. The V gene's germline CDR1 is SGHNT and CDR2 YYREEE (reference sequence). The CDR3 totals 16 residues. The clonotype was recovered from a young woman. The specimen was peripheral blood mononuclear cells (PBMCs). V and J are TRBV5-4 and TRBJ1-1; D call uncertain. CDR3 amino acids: CASSLEEGWPDTEAFF. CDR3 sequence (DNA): TGTGCCAGCAGCTTGGAGGAAGGGTGGCCGGACACTGAAGCTTTCTTT. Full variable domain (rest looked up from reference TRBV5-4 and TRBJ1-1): ETGVTQSPTHLIKTRGQQVTLRCSSQSGHNTVSWYQQALGQGPQFIFQYYREEENGRGNFPPRFSGLQFPNYSSELNVNALELDDSALYLCASSLEEGWPDTEAFFGQGTRLTVV.